This T cell receptor beta chain stems from a study of blood T cell repertoires in COVID-19. Germline values: CDR1 MNHEY, CDR2 SMNVEV (reference sequence). CDR3 length: 15 residues. The junction had 6 bases not matched to a gene; V was cut back by 5 bases and J by 6 bases. The data were produced by immunoSEQ multiplex PCR, yet TCRdb's version contains in-frame clones alone and is incomplete. The sample records approximately 190,000 clones, 70% to 90% being singletons. The sample consisted of PBMCs or T cells enriched from blood (not recorded which). This chain links TRBV27 with TRBJ2-7; 14 bases are a match to TRBD2. The origin of this receptor is a middle-aged woman in a cohort exposed to, infected with or recovered from COVID-19 (not recorded which). CDR3 nucleotides: TGTGCCAGCAGTCAGGGGACTAGCGGGAGCGGCGAGCAGTACTTC. Translating gives CASSQGTSGSGEQYF.